The following is a T cell receptor beta chain sequence with its context. Its matching antigen is unknown. The data were obtained in a study of T cell responses to AZD1222 COVID-19 vaccine. Points from the study as a whole: The sample set comprised mostly white British donors with more females, and clonal diversity was possibly underestimated. Per reports, nearly half of all spike-specific TCRs target regions that are unmutated in variants.

Sequenced by immunoSEQ multiplex PCR; TCRdb stores in-frame clones only, minus some. The table shows about 100,000 clones, with about 87% occurring only once. Material: peripheral blood, obtained on day 0 of MenACWY control vaccination. This TCR came from an adult in good health.

The CDR3 region is CASSLDGGGSPYGYTF. The DNA of the CDR3 is TGTGCCAGCAGCTTAGATGGAGGGGGGTCCCCTTATGGCTACACCTTC. The chain recombines TRBV7-2 with TRBJ1-2; maybe TRBD1 (6 bases). The CDR3 consists of 16 residues. Trimming took off 1 base at V and 5 bases at J, with 17 bases between the two ends. Germline CDR1 SGHTA, CDR2 FQGNSA.